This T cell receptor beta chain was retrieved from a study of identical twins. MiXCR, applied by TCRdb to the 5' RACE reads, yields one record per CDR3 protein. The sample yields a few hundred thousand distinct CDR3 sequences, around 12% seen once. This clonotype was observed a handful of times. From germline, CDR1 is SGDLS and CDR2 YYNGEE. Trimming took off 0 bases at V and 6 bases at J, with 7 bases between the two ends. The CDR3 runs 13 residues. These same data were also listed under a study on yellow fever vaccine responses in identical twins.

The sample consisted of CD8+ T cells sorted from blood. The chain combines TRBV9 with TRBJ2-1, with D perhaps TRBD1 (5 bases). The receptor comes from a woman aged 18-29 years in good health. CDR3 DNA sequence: TGTGCCAGCAGCGTAGAGGGGATCAATGAGCAGTTCTTC. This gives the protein CASSVEGINEQFF.